The TCR beta chain described here comes from a study of T cell changes during pregnancy in multiple sclerosis (dated by TCRdb to the late 2010s). About the full investigation: In women with multiple sclerosis, the researchers looked at how the T cell repertoire shifted as pregnancy progressed.

Library method: the immunoSEQ multiplex PCR assay. TCRdb stores this immuneACCESS table with in-frame sequences only. Part of the clones is absent; in the studies checked, under half of the shortfall reflects unresolved V genes, and no reason is known for the rest. For this sample there are more than 70,000 clones; approximately 89% appear just once. Of the sample, around 1% is held by the ten largest clones. Notes on this clone: Its antigen remains unidentified. Qualities for individual bases were not recorded, and no much larger clone is one base off.

The specimen was peripheral blood, collected before pregnancy. The receptor's source is a female donor with multiple sclerosis, enrolled in a pregnancy study.

Here the CDR3 is given as CASSLEGARANVLTF. The sequenced DNA: TGTGCCAGCAGCTTGGAGGGGGCGAGGGCCAACGTCCTGACTTTC. The chain is made from TRBV5-4 and TRBJ2-6; TRBD1 lines up with 7 middle nucleotides. Trimming accounts for 0 bases at V and 5 bases at J, while the number of junction bases matched to no gene is 2. The germline V gene (reference sequence) sets CDR1 to SGHNT and CDR2 to YYREEE. CDR3 length: 15 amino acids, cysteine to phenylalanine. Only the CDR3 region is kept as DNA, spanning 45 bases read in frame from base 1.